This T cell receptor beta chain was captured by sequencing in a study of cytomegalovirus exposure and HLA in healthy donors (TCRdb year 2017). Background on the whole study: An earlier analysis of 587 of the donors reported 276 Gb of sequence data and 90 million to 120 million unique TCR beta sequences obtained from approximately 180 million T cells. Donor age, sex, ethnicity and CMV serostatus were compiled together with the repertoire data. High-throughput TCR immunosequencing, statistical association of individual TCRs with disease status, and machine learning were combined to predict cytomegalovirus infection status. An earlier analysis of 587 of the donors used high-throughput TCR beta sequencing to judge whether each TCR beta V gene segment behaved as functional or pseudogenic. Among 300 to 500 genotyped donors of the cohort, an average of roughly 230,000 unique TCR beta nucleotide sequences was sequenced per donor, of which about 19% were non-productive. Along with the roughly 710-subject first cohort, a separate validation cohort of 120 different subjects was used. The study was designed to test whether signatures of past pathogen exposure could be identified by cataloging public T cell receptors. Among the roughly 400 genotyped donors, around 81% belonged to the genetic ancestry cluster associated with self-reported Caucasian donors. Rather than using new phenotypic data, the later analysis identified candidate immune exposures from TCR beta sequences and from how often those sequences occurred across donors. An early release covering roughly 640 HLA-typed donors comprised about 300 gigabases of sequencing data and around 80 million unique TCR sequences. HLA typing included class I and class II loci at four-digit resolution. Four or five DR-DQ haplotypes were handled as single units for association and clustering, since linkage in the cohort was strong. The number of typed donors differed by locus: roughly 629-640 for A, B, C, DRB1 and DQB1; about 520 for DQA1; fewer than 610 for DPA1; and around 490 for DPB1. A later analysis re-examined previously published TCR beta repertoires from more than 550 donors and added high-resolution HLA genotyping to investigate patterns of TCR occurrence. Every discovery cohort repertoire had been produced on one sequencing platform. In a later genetic analysis, genome-wide SNP genotypes for about 55% of the roughly 700 donors were used, and that subset was treated as a discovery cohort. Using immunosequencing, the study profiled T cell repertoires from roughly 650 subjects and related those repertoires to cytomegalovirus serostatus. The paper as a whole reports these results and caveats: Because HLA typing was missing for some donors at each locus, association tests included only the typed subset. It was suggested by the authors that the approach could potentially be generalized to other disease states and immunological phenotypes. According to a later analysis, most CMV-associated TCR beta chains appeared to be HLA-restricted, and the HLA associations seemed to be driven largely by CMV exposure. A total of roughly 160 TCR beta chains were listed by the study as associated with cytomegalovirus. The classifier was reported to diagnose cytomegalovirus status with high specificity and sensitivity in both the original and validation cohorts. Across donors, most TCR sequences were observed very rarely, whereas some public TCRs were present in many individuals. A later analysis reported that several top co-occurrence clusters appeared linked to parvovirus B19, influenza, CMV and Epstein-Barr virus. According to a later analysis, TCR association rates differed among HLA loci, with DRB1 alleles showing the most associated TCRs and HLA-C alleles showing the fewest. A group of highly shared sequence variants was considered likely to be a technical artifact of the sequencing pipeline. An association between a missense DCLRE1C variant and V-gene and J-gene trimming of TCR beta chains was found in a later genetic analysis and replicated in an independent cohort. In a later analysis, HLA-associated TCR beta chains were found to be more clonally expanded and to have lower generation probabilities than equally common non-associated chains. This cohort had only TCR beta chains sequenced, and the lack of alpha or paired-chain data limited which features could be detected. In a later genetic analysis, fewer N-insertions in productive TCRs were reported among donors in an Asian-associated ancestry cluster than the 666-donor mean. An earlier analysis of approximately 570 of the donors showed that most TCR beta V segments appeared in productive rearrangements either about 87% or about 30% of the time, which broadly matched IMGT annotations. In vitro tests confirmed that three of the cytomegalovirus-associated TCR beta chains recognize cytomegalovirus antigens. Correlated functional status among segregating V segments might reflect linkage disequilibrium, but an unknown experimental factor could not be ruled out. The earlier analysis of nearly 600 of the donors excluded roughly 16 rarely observed V segments, including chromosome 9 orphons, because counts were too low. Because the 87-base-pair reads could not distinguish some IMGT-functional V segments, including TRBV6-2 and TRBV6-3, those segments were excluded. Sequencing depth was assumed to be roughly uniform across donors in the presence/absence analyses, though that assumption may not hold. A later analysis associated about 17,000 TCR beta sequences with specific HLA alleles at a false discovery rate of 0.05. When HLA alleles, especially DR and DQ, strongly co-occurred, TCR associations were difficult to assign to individual alleles. A further reported finding was that TCR beta sequences accurately predicted the HLA-A and HLA-B alleles for most subjects in the first cohort. For the cohort, immune exposure information was limited to CMV serostatus.

In the case of this clone: Its specific antigen is unknown.

The germline V gene sets CDR1 to SNHLY and CDR2 to FYNNEI. From its cysteine to its phenylalanine, the CDR3 spans 10 amino acids. Only the CDR3 DNA stays, 30 bases, in frame from base 1. Trimming costs V 6 bases and J 10 bases, and their ends lie 7 bases apart. The method behind the library was the immunoSEQ multiplex PCR assay. For the multiplex PCR, a mixture combining 60 forward primers for TCR Vbeta segments and 13 reverse primers for TCR Jbeta segments was used. A multiplex PCR assay on genomic DNA amplified the CDR3 region of rearranged TCR beta genes. On the Illumina HiSeq System, the amplified TCR beta libraries were sequenced as 87-base-pair reads. The authors' pipeline ran thus. A later analysis counted about 76 million unique TCR beta chains across the 666 repertoires, and 10 million to 11 million of these chains were shared by at least two donors. Raw reads were error-corrected and collapsed into unique sequences with a nearest-neighbor algorithm that merged closely related sequences to remove PCR and sequencing errors. CDR3 sequences were aligned to IMGT reference sequences to assign V, D and J gene segments. Each retained sequence needed at least a six-nucleotide match to both a V gene segment and a J gene segment. Rearrangements were classified as productive when the CDR3 lacked stop codons and remained in frame with V and J, and all other rearrangements were classified as non-productive. CDR3 was defined by IMGT convention, running from the second conserved V-encoded cysteine to the conserved J-encoded phenylalanine. The earlier analysis of 500 to 650 of the donors excluded any sequence lacking an unambiguous match to a single V gene segment. In an earlier analysis of some 590 of the donors, V segments were called functional above 56.7% productive rearrangements and were called segregating when the between-donor standard deviation exceeded 5%. A statistical classification framework was developed to diagnose cytomegalovirus status using the catalog of TCR beta chain sequences. In a later analysis, V and J genes were assigned by comparing TCR nucleotide sequences against IMGT/GENE-DB human TR gene sequences. The TCRdist pipeline was used in a later analysis to assign CDR3 sequences and most-parsimonious VDJ recombination scenarios. In a later analysis, each TCR beta chain was defined by its CDR3 amino acid sequence together with its V-gene family, and reads lacking a unique V-gene family were excluded. As a way to deal with suspected cross-contamination and a sequencing artifact, a later analysis dropped under 600 nucleotide sequences that were highly shared and had low generation probability. In a later analysis, a clonal expansion index for each public chain was calculated from normalized within-repertoire ranks of inferred template counts. Generation probabilities in a later analysis came from a VDJ recombination model fitted to out-of-frame rearrangements, and those results were checked against IGoR. In a later analysis, TCR-TCR, TCR-HLA and TCR-CMV co-occurrence was scored with hypergeometric tests, and a repertoire-size bias correction was applied to TCR pairs. False discovery rates were estimated in a later analysis by permuting HLA or CMV assignments 20 times. In a later analysis, co-occurring TCRs were grouped with DBSCAN, and TCRdist sequence similarity was added when clustering was performed within HLA-allele-positive subsets. Repertoires with fewer than 30,000 or more than 120,000 public chains, plus five repertoires with anomalous nucleotide sharing, were excluded from co-occurrence clustering. This is the immuneACCESS table as TCRdb keeps it, with only in-frame sequences that have V and J called. A part of the clones is gone; compared with another copy, unresolved V genes explain less than half, and the rest is unexplained. The D gene and trimming were derived from the DNA, and the V and J assignments and clone size from that table. The sample table gives tens of thousands of clones. Clones ranked in the top ten supply roughly 4.7% of the sample.

The cohort consisted of 650 to 850 healthy bone marrow donors. At the time of sampling, every cohort member was nominally healthy, though immune exposures that went unrecorded were likely present. The donor was CMV seropositive and was included in the group of approximately 300 seropositive cohort members. Every donor gave a peripheral blood sample, and the peripheral blood mononuclear cells from that sample were used for TCR beta sequencing. The Qiagen DNeasy Blood Extraction Kit was used to extract genomic DNA from the blood cell samples. The sequence joins TRBV2 to TRBJ2-1, with a tentative D gene TRBD1 over 5 matching bases. This receptor was taken from a woman aged 40 to 50 in good health and CMV-seropositive. Sequenced sample: PBMCs. The CDR3 in this case is CASRGREQFF. The sequenced DNA is TGTGCCAGCAGGGGGCGGGAGCAGTTCTTC.